What follows are 4 T cell receptor beta chains derived from one specimen sequenced in a study of T cell responses to AZD1222 COVID-19 vaccine. Profiling relied on immunoSEQ multiplex PCR, and the TCRdb table lists in-frame clones only, not all of them. The sample yields 150,000 to 250,000 clones, roughly 90% seen once. The specimen was peripheral blood, collected 28 days after the second AZD1222 dose. These receptors came from an adult who received the AZD1222 COVID-19 vaccine.

The V and J genes are TRBV11-3 and TRBJ2-7, with 7 bases lining up with TRBD2. V dropped 4 bases and J dropped 2; count of bases not matched to a gene: 8. From germline, CDR1 is SGHNT and CDR2 YENEEA. This CDR3 has 15 amino acids. The CDR3 sequence: CASSSLAGHTYEQYF. The CDR3 DNA sequence: TGTGCCAGCAGCTCTTTAGCGGGCCACACCTACGAGCAGTACTTC.

The rearrangement links TRBV10-3 to TRBJ1-1; D is possibly TRBD1 (5 bases). Trimming stripped 5 bases from V and 1 base from J, with 14 bases between. CDR1 and CDR2 from the germline V gene are ENHRY and SYGVKD. This CDR3 is built from 15 residues. The DNA for the CDR3 is TGTGCCATCAGTCGGGGTGGCAGGGAGAACACTGAAGCTTTCTTT. Its protein is CAISRGGRENTEAFF.

The chain uses TRBV19 and TRBJ2-1; 10 positions agree with TRBD2. V shed 6 bases, J shed 7 bases, and the junction held 6 bases outside the gene matches. CDR1 and CDR2 from the germline V gene are LNHDA and SQIVND (reference sequence). CDR3 length: 14 amino acids. The DNA for the CDR3 is TGTGCCAGTAGAGGGCTAGCGGGAGTGAATGAGCAGTTCTTC. Residues: CASRGLAGVNEQFF.

This clone was counted a single time. The chain employs TRBV2 and TRBJ2-7, with no clear D. Germline V gives CDR1 SNHLY, CDR2 FYNNEI. The CDR3 totals 15 residues. Trimming took 3 bases from V and 2 from J, leaving 14 bases between them. The CDR3 region is CASSDPGQSPYEQYF. As DNA, the CDR3 is TGTGCCAGCAGTGACCCGGGCCAGAGCCCCTACGAGCAGTACTTC.